This T cell receptor (beta chain) was captured in a study of blood T cells in healthy people across ages. Regarding the study as a whole: Versus aged donors, long-lived donors had higher diversity and more naive CD4+ cells. A strong correlation was seen between TCR beta diversity and naive T cell percentage.

CDR3 length equals 14 residues. Germline V gene lookup returns CDR1 SGHAT and CDR2 FQNNGV. V dropped 5 bases and J dropped 8 bases, with 18 bases sitting between them. Worth noting for this clonotype: Antigen specificity is unknown.

Through a sample-barcoded 5' primer and a J-beta primer mix, a second PCR was run for 7 to 11 cycles. Every cDNA molecule bore a tag from a template-switch adaptor containing 12 random nucleotides. MiXCR, applied by TCRdb to the 5' RACE reads, yields one record per CDR3 protein. The table records over 1.5 million distinct CDR3 sequences, about 50% of them present only once. The V and J genes are TRBV11-2 and TRBJ1-2; possible D gene TRBD1, 6 bases. Material for sequencing was blood. The receptor's source is a woman in her thirties or forties in good health. Written as DNA, the CDR3 is TGTGCCAGCAGCGTTACGAACAGGGTTCAAGGCTACACCTTC. Residues: CASSVTNRVQGYTF.